Listed below are T cell receptor beta chains from one sample, sequenced in a study of blood T cells in healthy people across ages. TCRdb re-called the 5' RACE reads with MiXCR, one entry per CDR3 protein. The repertoire holds 380,000 or so distinct CDR3 sequences, with approximately 47% as singletons. Material: blood. The receptors were gathered from a man aged 55-75 years in good health. CDR3s include the opening cysteine and the closing phenylalanine or tryptophan. D genes are given only for firm matches. A row's size may be missing; if present it is once, few, many or a size class.

D	V	size	J	CDR3	DNA
-	TRBV4-2	-	TRBJ2-3	CASSQDPADTQYF	TGTGCCAGCAGCCAAGACCCGGCAGATACGCAGTATTTT
TRBD1	TRBV4-2	-	TRBJ2-7	CASSQGTGGYYSYEQYF	TGTGCCAGCAGCCAAGGGACAGGGGGCTACTACTCCTACGAGCAGTACTTC
-	TRBV6-1	few	TRBJ2-7	CASSVPYEQYF	TGTGCCAGCAGTGTTCCTTACGAGCAGTACTTC
-	TRBV6-1	few	TRBJ2-1	CASSHGLGTSNNEQFF	TGTGCCAGCAGCCACGGACTGGGGACAAGCAACAATGAGCAGTTCTTC
TRBD1	TRBV7-2	-	TRBJ2-7	CASSLVNPDRGVLYEQYF	TGTGCCAGCAGCTTAGTCAACCCCGACAGGGGGGTACTTTACGAGCAGTACTTC
-	TRBV30	-	TRBJ1-5	CAWSAQRGNQPQHF	TGTGCCTGGAGTGCACAGAGGGGCAATCAGCCCCAGCATTTT
-	TRBV12-3/TRBV12-4	once	TRBJ2-1	CASRKASPNYNEQFF	TGTGCCAGCCGAAAGGCTAGCCCAAACTACAATGAGCAGTTCTTC
TRBD1	TRBV6-7	-	TRBJ2-1	CASSFRDSDNEQFF	TGTGCCAGCAGTTTTCGGGACAGTGACAATGAGCAGTTCTTC
-	TRBV20-1	-	TRBJ1-1	CSARDRPDVSEAFF	TGCAGTGCTAGAGATAGGCCGGATGTATCTGAAGCTTTCTTT
TRBD1	TRBV5-1	once	TRBJ1-1	CASSSGQGKNTEAFF	TGCGCCAGCAGCTCGGGACAGGGAAAGAACACTGAAGCTTTCTTT
-	TRBV5-1	many	TRBJ2-6	CASSLRFSGANVLTF	TGTGCCAGCAGCCTGCGATTCTCTGGGGCCAACGTCCTGACTTTC
-	TRBV28	-	TRBJ2-3	CASRAADAQYF	TGTGCCAGCAGGGCCGCAGATGCGCAGTATTTT
TRBD1	TRBV29-1	once	TRBJ1-5	CSVPGTGGNQPQHF	TGCAGCGTTCCCGGGACAGGGGGAAATCAGCCCCAGCATTTT
TRBD2	TRBV9	-	TRBJ2-5	CASSAGGGSKTQYF	TGTGCCAGCAGCGCAGGCGGGGGGAGCAAGACCCAGTACTTC
TRBD2	TRBV13	-	TRBJ2-3	CASSLSASGSSDTQYF	TGTGCCAGCAGCTTATCGGCTAGCGGGAGTTCAGATACGCAGTATTTT
-	TRBV20-1	-	TRBJ2-7	CSARDALPGAGYEQYF	TGCAGTGCTAGAGATGCCCTACCGGGAGCCGGCTACGAGCAGTACTTC
-	TRBV4-2	once	TRBJ1-2	CASSQEPGWEYGYTF	TGTGCCAGCAGCCAAGAGCCAGGGTGGGAATATGGCTACACCTTC
TRBD1	TRBV18	-	TRBJ1-2	CASSSTGTGPMLIYGYTF	TGTGCCAGCTCATCCACCGGGACAGGGCCAATGCTCATCTATGGCTACACCTTC
-	TRBV9	few	TRBJ2-7	CASSVGGAARGEQYF	TGTGCCAGCAGCGTAGGGGGTGCGGCGAGGGGCGAGCAGTACTTC
-	TRBV7-6	-	TRBJ2-3	CASRMTQGRTDTQYF	TGTGCCAGCAGAATGACACAGGGTAGGACAGATACGCAGTATTTT
TRBD2	TRBV19	-	TRBJ2-7	CASSQTSGVYYEQYF	TGTGCCAGTAGCCAAACTAGCGGGGTATACTACGAGCAGTACTTC
-	TRBV11-2	-	TRBJ2-7	CASSLQGHYEQYF	TGTGCCAGCAGCTTACAGGGGCACTACGAGCAGTACTTC
TRBD1	TRBV4-3	few	TRBJ2-7	CASSQDTGQGTEQYF	TGCGCCAGCAGCCAAGATACGGGACAGGGGACCGAGCAGTACTTC
TRBD2	TRBV4-2	many	TRBJ2-3	CASSQDRRAGGGADTQYF	TGTGCCAGCAGCCAAGATCGCAGAGCGGGGGGCGGCGCAGATACGCAGTATTTT
TRBD2	TRBV30	-	TRBJ2-7	CAWSSWGGNYEQYF	TGTGCCTGGAGTAGCTGGGGAGGGAACTACGAGCAGTACTTC
-	TRBV21-1	-	TRBJ2-1	CASSPWGLPGTSGGALNEQFF	TGTGCCAGCAGCCCCTGGGGACTTCCCGGGACTAGCGGGGGGGCCTTAAATGAGCAGTTCTTC
-	TRBV6-5	few	TRBJ1-2	CASSYSGEGRAHGYTF	TGTGCCAGCAGTTACTCCGGGGAGGGAAGGGCACATGGCTACACCTTC
-	TRBV7-2	-	TRBJ2-1	CASSLELGRYNTQFF	TGTGCCAGCAGCTTAGAGTTGGGCAGGTACAATACGCAGTTCTTC
-	TRBV3-1	-	TRBJ1-2	CASSQVPGDLTPGYTF	TGTGCCAGCAGCCAAGTCCCCGGGGACCTTACGCCTGGCTACACCTTC
TRBD2	TRBV6-2/TRBV6-3	few	TRBJ2-7	CASSYSGTSGSSYEQYF	TGTGCCAGCAGTTACTCTGGGACTAGCGGGTCCTCCTACGAGCAGTACTTC
TRBD2	TRBV7-2	few	TRBJ2-5	CASSYSGRLQETQYF	TGTGCCAGCAGCTATAGCGGGAGGTTGCAAGAGACCCAGTACTTC
TRBD2	TRBV7-2	-	TRBJ2-6	CASSPRTSGGAGVLTF	TGTGCCAGCAGCCCCCGGACTAGCGGGGGGGCCGGCGTCCTGACTTTC
-	TRBV2	-	TRBJ2-5	CASRLRSNQETQYF	TGTGCCAGCAGGTTGAGAAGCAACCAAGAGACCCAGTACTTC
-	TRBV3-1	few	TRBJ1-2	CASSQEADYYGYTF	TGTGCCAGCAGCCAAGAGGCAGATTACTATGGCTACACCTTC
TRBD1	TRBV7-9	-	TRBJ2-5	CASSTDDRGLGETQYF	TGTGCCAGCAGCACTGACGACAGGGGGCTTGGAGAGACCCAGTACTTC
-	TRBV5-1	few	TRBJ2-3	CASSLSGMGQGSADTQYF	TGCGCCAGCAGCTTATCTGGCATGGGCCAGGGGTCGGCAGATACGCAGTATTTT
TRBD2	TRBV20-1	many	TRBJ2-1	CSASPGTIDEQFF	TGCAGTGCTAGCCCCGGGACTATCGACGAGCAGTTCTTC
-	TRBV25-1	once	TRBJ1-2	CASSDFGGYTF	TGTGCCAGCAGTGATTTTGGTGGCTACACCTTC
-	TRBV12-5	-	TRBJ2-1	CASGQGRHKEQFF	TGTGCGAGCGGGCAGGGTCGGCACAAGGAGCAGTTCTTC
-	TRBV12-3/TRBV12-4	-	TRBJ2-3	CASTPRATDTQYF	TGTGCCAGCACCCCACGGGCCACAGATACGCAGTATTTT
TRBD2	TRBV2	-	TRBJ2-1	CASRKLAGGKFNEQFF	TGTGCCAGCAGGAAACTAGCGGGAGGGAAGTTCAATGAGCAGTTCTTC
TRBD2	TRBV4-3	-	TRBJ2-1	CASSQSSGSIVNEQFF	TGCGCCAGCAGCCAATCTAGCGGGAGTATTGTAAATGAGCAGTTCTTC
-	TRBV29-1	many	TRBJ1-2	CSVESEPSSYTF	TGCAGCGTTGAATCGGAGCCCTCGAGCTACACCTTC
-	TRBV30	-	TRBJ1-6	CAWSPQIGGLNSPLHF	TGTGCCTGGAGTCCGCAAATCGGGGGGTTGAATTCACCCCTCCACTTT
TRBD1	TRBV28	-	TRBJ1-2	CASSLGTRQGEGGYTF	TGTGCCAGCAGTTTGGGAACGAGACAGGGTGAGGGTGGCTACACCTTC
-	TRBV4-3	few	TRBJ2-1	CASSQEFDNEQFF	TGCGCCAGCAGCCAAGAATTTGACAATGAGCAGTTCTTC
TRBD2	TRBV28	few	TRBJ2-1	CASAASGRGDNEQFF	TGTGCCAGCGCCGCTAGCGGGAGGGGAGACAATGAGCAGTTCTTC
-	TRBV7-2	few	TRBJ2-7	CASRGGGSYEQYF	TGTGCCAGCAGGGGGGGCGGTTCCTACGAGCAGTACTTC
-	TRBV7-9	many	TRBJ2-7	CASSPGGRGPYEQYF	TGTGCCAGCAGCCCGGGGGGCAGGGGGCCCTACGAGCAGTACTTC
-	TRBV7-7	-	TRBJ2-2	CASSFVGLTGELFF	TGTGCTAGCAGCTTCGTAGGCTTGACCGGGGAGCTGTTTTTT
TRBD1	TRBV25-1	-	TRBJ2-7	CASKGADSYEQYF	TGTGCCAGCAAGGGGGCAGACTCCTACGAGCAGTACTTC
-	TRBV6-2/TRBV6-3	-	TRBJ2-3	CASSYVTGQGFRDTQYF	TGTGCCAGCAGTTACGTAACCGGGCAGGGCTTCAGAGATACGCAGTATTTT
-	TRBV7-2	many	TRBJ2-7	CASSSGGGRVYEQYF	TGTGCCAGCAGCTCAGGGGGGGGCAGGGTCTACGAGCAGTACTTC
-	TRBV7-2	few	TRBJ1-5	CASSLVLGPQHF	TGTGCCAGCAGCTTAGTCCTGGGGCCCCAGCATTTT
TRBD2	TRBV20-1	-	TRBJ2-3	CSARGLAGLMSTDTQYF	TGCAGTGCTAGAGGGTTAGCGGGGCTCATGAGCACAGATACGCAGTATTTT
-	TRBV12-5	-	TRBJ2-1	CASGSPGLRAFF	TGTGCTAGTGGTTCCCCGGGACTCCGGGCGTTCTTC
-	TRBV29-1	once	TRBJ2-5	CSVEEGGIETQYF	TGCAGCGTTGAAGAAGGAGGGATAGAGACCCAGTACTTC